This entry describes one T cell receptor beta chain. The antigen remains unidentified. The read falls 3 residues short of the CDR3 end, and the missing part is taken from the germline J gene. TCRdb's copy holds only in-frame clones and misses some; the assay was immunoSEQ multiplex PCR. The listing contains fewer than 30,000 clones. The sample is drawn from a study of T cells in women clearing cervical HPV infection. Findings and limits, study-wide: Controls had more TRBV6-7 (approximately 0.16%) than cases (about 0.11%).

The CDR3 runs to 13 residues. Germline V gene lookup returns CDR1 SGHKS and CDR2 YYEKEE (reference sequence). The TCR comes from a woman aged 18 to 75 with a cervical HPV16 infection that either progressed to CIN3+ or cleared (not recorded which). V gene TRBV5-5 combines with J gene TRBJ1-1; D not certain. Specimen: blood buffy coat. Incomplete CDR3 DNA: TGTGCCAGCAGCTGGTTTGCGGGGAGAAAA. It translates to CASSWFAGRK. From start to end, the CDR3 is CASSWFAGRKAFF.